The 2 T cell receptor beta chains below all came from one sample that was sequenced in a study of OX40 agonist ivuxolimab in advanced cancers. TCRdb's table, derived via immunoSEQ multiplex PCR, lists solely in-frame clones and lacks some. This table holds under 90,000 clones, roughly 83% found once. Sequences were derived from CD4+ or CD8+ T cells sorted from blood, sampled in a trial of the OX40 agonist ivuxolimab. The receptors derive from an adult with an advanced solid tumor such as melanoma, head and neck, liver or kidney cancer.

J is TRBJ2-2 and V is TRBV19, with D tentatively TRBD1 (6 bases). The CDR3 extends over 15 amino acids. V was shortened by 2 bases and J by 1 base, with 8 bases between the two germline ends. The germline V gene encodes CDR1 LNHDA and CDR2 SQIVND (reference sequence). CDR3 loop: CASSIWGQNTGELFF. In DNA form, the CDR3 reads TGTGCCAGTAGTATATGGGGGCAGAACACCGGGGAGCTGTTTTTT.

V gene TRBV7-3 combines with J gene TRBJ2-2; D gene ambiguous. Looked up from germline, CDR1 is SGHTA and CDR2 is FQGTGA. The V end was cut by 1 base, the J end by 6 bases, with 12 bases between. The CDR3 extends over 15 amino acids. In nucleotides, the CDR3 is TGTGCCAGCAGCTTAAGTGGTTCGGGCCCCGGGGAGCTGTTTTTT. Amino acids: CASSLSGSGPGELFF. Filled out from reference TRBV7-3 and TRBJ2-2, the complete variable domain reads GAGVSQTPSNKVTEKGKYVELRCDPISGHTALYWYRQSLGQGPEFLIYFQGTGAADDSGLPNDRFFAVRPEGSVSTLKIQRTERGDSAVYLCASSLSGSGPGELFFGEGSRLTVL.